This entry is about one TCR beta chain. After re-calling the 5' RACE reads, TCRdb lists one entry per CDR3 protein, DNA absent. Its table lists approximately 170,000 distinct CDR3 sequences. This record comes from a study of T cells expressing NK-cell markers. Study-wide context: Among eight sequenced donors, seven carried HCMV seropositivity while one was seronegative.

This CDR3 has 13 residues. Germline V gene lookup returns CDR1 MNHEY and CDR2 SVGAGI. The rearrangement links TRBV6-5 to TRBJ2-7; there is no DNA to check the TCRdb D call of TRBD1. This receptor was taken from a man aged 18 to 69 in good health. Input material: blood T cells: a sorted CD56 or NKG2C T cell subset, CD4+ or CD8+ T cells, or bulk PBMC T cells (not recorded which). The CDR3 region is CASSYYQGYEQYF.